The sequence of this TCR beta chain was determined in a study of blood T cell repertoires in COVID-19. Original methodology: Estimates of nucleated cell counts were drawn from the amplification of reference gene primers. Using immunoSEQ multiplex PCR, the repertoire was profiled, and TCRdb retains in-frame clones only, with some absent. From that table come the V and J calls and clone size; the DNA was used to work out D and trimming. The repertoire has 100,000 to 150,000 clones, 65% to 90% of them found once; the top ten carry roughly 2.3%. V gave up 0 bases and J gave up 5 bases, with 11 bases separating them. Germline V gives CDR1 KGHSH, CDR2 LQKENI. This CDR3 spans 14 amino acids.

Sequenced sample: PBMCs or T cells enriched from blood (not recorded which). The receptor was derived from a woman in her forties or fifties who had recovered from COVID-19. This chain connects TRBV18 to TRBJ2-7, with D maybe TRBD2 (6 bases). The CDR3 DNA reads TGTGCCAGCTCACCACCGGGACTTCCGGACGAGCAGTACTTC. It yields the protein CASSPPGLPDEQYF.